The present T cell receptor (beta chain) was sequenced within a study of cytomegalovirus exposure and HLA in healthy donors. PCR involved 60 Vbeta and 13 Jbeta primers. Produced via immunoSEQ multiplex PCR; TCRdb's table is partial and in-frame only. This table has 150,000 to 200,000 clones, 75% to 90% appearing once. From germline, CDR1 is SNHLY and CDR2 FYNNEI. The CDR3 loop spans 14 amino acids. Trimming pared 9 bases from V and 6 bases from J, leaving 17 bases between. This clone was observed once. The sequenced material came from PBMCs. The sequence derives from a man aged 18 to 29 in good health and CMV-seropositive. The chain combines TRBV2 with TRBJ2-2; D possibly corresponds to TRBD2 (6 bases). DNA for the CDR3: TGTGCCAGGGGCGGGACGGGCCCCGCCGGGGAGCTGTTTTTT. Residues: CARGGTGPAGELFF.